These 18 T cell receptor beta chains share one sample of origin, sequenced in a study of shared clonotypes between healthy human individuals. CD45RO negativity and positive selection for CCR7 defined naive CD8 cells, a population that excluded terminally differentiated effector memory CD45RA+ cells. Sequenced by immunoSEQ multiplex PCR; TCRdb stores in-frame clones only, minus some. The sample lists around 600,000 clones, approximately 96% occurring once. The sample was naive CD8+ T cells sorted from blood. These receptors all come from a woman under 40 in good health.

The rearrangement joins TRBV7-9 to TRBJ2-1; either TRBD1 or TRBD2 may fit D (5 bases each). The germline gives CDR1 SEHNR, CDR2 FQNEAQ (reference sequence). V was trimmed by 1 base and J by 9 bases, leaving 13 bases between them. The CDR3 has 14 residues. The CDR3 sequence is CASSLGADSGEQFF. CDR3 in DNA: TGTGCCAGCAGCTTAGGGGCTGACAGCGGTGAGCAGTTCTTC.

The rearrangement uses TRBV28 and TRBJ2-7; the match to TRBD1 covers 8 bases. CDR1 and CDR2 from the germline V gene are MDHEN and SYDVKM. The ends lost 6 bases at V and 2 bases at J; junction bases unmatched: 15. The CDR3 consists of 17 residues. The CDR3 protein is CASSTIADRELTYEQYF. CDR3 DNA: TGTGCCAGCAGCACAATCGCGGACAGGGAACTAACCTACGAGCAGTACTTC. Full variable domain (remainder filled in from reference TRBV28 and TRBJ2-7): DVKVTQSSRYLVKRTGEKVFLECVQDMDHENMFWYRQDPGLGLRLIYFSYDVKMKEKGDIPEGYSVSREKKERFSLILESASTNQTSMYLCASSTIADRELTYEQYFGPGTRLTVT.

The CDR3 region is CASSSRGTYEQYF. The CDR3 DNA sequence: TGTGCCAGCAGTTCCCGGGGGACCTACGAGCAGTACTTC. The chain recombines TRBV27 with TRBJ2-7; tentatively, D is TRBD2 (6 bases). CDR1 MNHEY and CDR2 SMNVEV come from the germline V gene (reference sequence). The CDR3 sequence is 13 residues long. Trimming took 4 bases from V and 2 from J, leaving 9 bases between them.

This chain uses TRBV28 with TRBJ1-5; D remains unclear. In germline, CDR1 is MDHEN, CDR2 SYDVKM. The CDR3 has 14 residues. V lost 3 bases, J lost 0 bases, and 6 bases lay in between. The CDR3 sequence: CASSLAVSNQPQHF. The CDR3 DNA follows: TGTGCCAGCAGTTTGGCAGTTAGCAATCAGCCCCAGCATTTT.

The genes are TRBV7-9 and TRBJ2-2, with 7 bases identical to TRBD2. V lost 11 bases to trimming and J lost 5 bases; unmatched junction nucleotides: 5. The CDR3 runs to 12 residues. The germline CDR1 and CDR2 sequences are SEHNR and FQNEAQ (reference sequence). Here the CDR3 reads CAGGGVTGELFF. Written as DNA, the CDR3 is TGTGCCGGGGGAGGGGTTACCGGGGAGCTGTTTTTT.

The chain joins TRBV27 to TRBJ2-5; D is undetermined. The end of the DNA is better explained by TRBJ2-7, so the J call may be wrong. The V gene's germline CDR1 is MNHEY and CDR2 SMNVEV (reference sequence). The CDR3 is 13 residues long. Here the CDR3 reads CASSFVEESEQYF. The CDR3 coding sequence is TGTGCCAGCAGTTTCGTTGAGGAATCCGAGCAGTACTTC.

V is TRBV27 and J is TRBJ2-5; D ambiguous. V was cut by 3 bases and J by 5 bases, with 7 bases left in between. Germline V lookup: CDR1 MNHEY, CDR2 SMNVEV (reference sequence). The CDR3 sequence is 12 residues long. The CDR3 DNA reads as TGTGCCAGCAGTTTTTGGTTCGAGACCCAGTACTTC. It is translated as CASSFWFETQYF.

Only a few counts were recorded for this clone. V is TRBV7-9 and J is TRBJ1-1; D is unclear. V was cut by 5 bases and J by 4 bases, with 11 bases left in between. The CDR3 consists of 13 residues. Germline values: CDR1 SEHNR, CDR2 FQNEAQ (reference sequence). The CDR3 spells CASSLLSSTEAFF. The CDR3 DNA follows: TGTGCCAGCAGCCTCTTATCGAGCACTGAAGCTTTCTTT.

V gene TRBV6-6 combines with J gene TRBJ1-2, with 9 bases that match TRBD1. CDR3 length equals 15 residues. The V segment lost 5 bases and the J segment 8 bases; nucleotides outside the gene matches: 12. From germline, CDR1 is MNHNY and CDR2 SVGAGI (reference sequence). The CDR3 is CASSEIQGARGGYTF. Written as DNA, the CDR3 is TGTGCCAGCAGTGAGATACAGGGGGCGCGGGGCGGCTACACCTTC.

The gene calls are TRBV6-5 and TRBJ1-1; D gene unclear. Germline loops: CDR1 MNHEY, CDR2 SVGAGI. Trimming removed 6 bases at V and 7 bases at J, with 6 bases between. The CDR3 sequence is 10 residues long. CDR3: CASSTLEAFF. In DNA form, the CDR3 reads TGTGCCAGCAGCACTCTTGAAGCTTTCTTT.

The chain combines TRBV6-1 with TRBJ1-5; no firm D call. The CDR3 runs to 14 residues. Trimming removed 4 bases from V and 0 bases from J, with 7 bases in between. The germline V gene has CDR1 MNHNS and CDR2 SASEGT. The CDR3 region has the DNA TGTGCCAGCAGTGGACGGGATAGCAATCAGCCCCAGCATTTT. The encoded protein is CASSGRDSNQPQHF.

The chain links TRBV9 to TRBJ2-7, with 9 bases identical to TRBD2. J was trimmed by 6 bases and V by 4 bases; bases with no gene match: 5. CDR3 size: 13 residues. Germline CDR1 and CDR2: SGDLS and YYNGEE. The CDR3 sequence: CASSQGLAGEQYF. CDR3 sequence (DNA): TGTGCCAGCAGCCAGGGACTAGCTGGCGAGCAGTACTTC.

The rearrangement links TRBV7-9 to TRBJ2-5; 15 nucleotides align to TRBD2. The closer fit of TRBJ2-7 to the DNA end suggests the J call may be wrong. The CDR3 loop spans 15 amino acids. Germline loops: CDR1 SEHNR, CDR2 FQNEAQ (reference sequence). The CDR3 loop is CASSFGLAGGGEQYF. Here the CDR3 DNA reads TGTGCCAGCAGCTTCGGACTAGCGGGAGGGGGCGAGCAGTACTTC.

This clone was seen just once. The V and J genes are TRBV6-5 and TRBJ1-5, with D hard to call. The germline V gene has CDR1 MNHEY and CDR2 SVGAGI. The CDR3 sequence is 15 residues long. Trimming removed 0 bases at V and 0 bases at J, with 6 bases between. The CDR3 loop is CASSYSQYSNQPQHF. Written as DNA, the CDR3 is TGTGCCAGCAGTTACTCTCAGTATAGCAATCAGCCCCAGCATTTT.

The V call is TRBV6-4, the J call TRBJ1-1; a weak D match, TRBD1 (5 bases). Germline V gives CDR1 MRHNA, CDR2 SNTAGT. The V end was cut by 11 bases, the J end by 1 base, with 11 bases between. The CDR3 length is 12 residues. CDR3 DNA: TGTGCCTCTCGCGGGGGGAACACTGAAGCTTTCTTT. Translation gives CASRGGNTEAFF.

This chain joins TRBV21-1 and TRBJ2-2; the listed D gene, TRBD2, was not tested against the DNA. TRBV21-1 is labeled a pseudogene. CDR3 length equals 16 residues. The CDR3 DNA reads TGTGCCAGCAGCGGCAGACTAGCGGAGAACACCGGGGAGCTGTTTTTT. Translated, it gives CASSGRLAENTGELFF.

CDR3 nucleotide sequence: TGTGCCAGCAGTTACGGACAGGTTTATGGAAACACCATATATTTT. This sequence encodes CASSYGQVYGNTIYF. The chain has TRBV6-6 and TRBJ1-3; TRBD1 aligns across 7 bases. CDR1 and CDR2 from the germline V gene are MNHNY and SVGAGI (reference sequence). After removal of 2 bases from V and 3 bases from J, the junction contained 4 bases not matched to a gene. The length of the CDR3 is 15 residues.

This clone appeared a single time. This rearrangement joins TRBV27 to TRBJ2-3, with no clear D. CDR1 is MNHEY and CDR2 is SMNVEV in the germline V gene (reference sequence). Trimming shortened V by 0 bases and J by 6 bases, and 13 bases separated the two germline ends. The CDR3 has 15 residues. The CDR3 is CASSLSTFYMDTQYF. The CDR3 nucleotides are TGTGCCAGCAGTTTATCGACGTTTTACATGGATACGCAGTATTTT.